The clone carrying this T cell receptor beta chain was recorded at least ten times. Germline V gene data show CDR1 as ENHRY and CDR2 as SYGVKD. There are 17 residues in the CDR3. Trimming left V 2 bases short and J 6 bases short, with 20 bases between. During active infection, Seattle patients enrolled and were then monitored through disease. These data are taken from a study of blood T cell repertoires in COVID-19. Profiling relied on immunoSEQ multiplex PCR, and the TCRdb table lists in-frame clones only, not all of them. Here the sample spans a few hundred thousand clones, roughly 84% being singletons.

The genes are TRBV10-3 and TRBJ2-1; a weak D match, TRBD1 (5 bases). Input material: peripheral blood. This TCR came from a human donor with COVID-19, enrolled during active disease. The donor label of this sample is uncertain. The CDR3 loop reads CAISERPAAGMGNEQFF. Here the CDR3 DNA reads TGTGCCATCAGTGAGAGGCCTGCGGCAGGGATGGGCAATGAGCAGTTCTTC.